The 14 T cell receptor beta chains listed next were all sequenced from one sample in a study of PD-L1 blockade in urothelial cancer. As for time point: pretreatment peripheral blood. TCRdb's copy holds only in-frame clones and misses some; the assay was immunoSEQ multiplex PCR. This table has tens of thousands of clones, over 80% appearing once. Here the sequenced sample was PBMCs, taken around atezolizumab (anti-PD-L1) treatment. These receptor sequences come from a man in his 60s with urothelial cancer.

The chain carries TRBV5-1 and TRBJ2-5; maybe TRBD1 (5 bases). Trimming took 4 bases from V and 5 from J, leaving 12 bases between them. This CDR3 is 13 amino acids long. Germline CDR1 reads SGHRS; CDR2 reads YFSETQ. CDR3 sequence reads: CASSTEGVETQYF. DNA of the CDR3: TGCGCCAGCAGCACAGAAGGGGTCGAGACCCAGTACTTC. Supplemented by reference TRBV5-1 and TRBJ2-5, the full variable domain reads KAGVTQTPRYLIKTRGQQVTLSCSPISGHRSVSWYQQTPGQGLQFLFEYFSETQRNKGNFPGRFSGRQFSNSRSEMNVSTLELGDSALYLCASSTEGVETQYFGPGTRLLVL.

The chain carries TRBV5-1 and TRBJ2-3; possibly TRBD1 for D (5 bases). V was trimmed by 4 bases and J by 3 bases, leaving 15 bases between them. This CDR3 comprises 15 residues. Germline assignment: CDR1 SGHRS and CDR2 YFSETQ. The CDR3 sequence is CASSPQGGRTDTQYF. For the CDR3, the DNA is TGCGCCAGCAGCCCGCAGGGTGGTAGAACAGATACGCAGTATTTT. Combining the CDR3 with reference TRBV5-1 and TRBJ2-3 gives the whole variable domain KAGVTQTPRYLIKTRGQQVTLSCSPISGHRSVSWYQQTPGQGLQFLFEYFSETQRNKGNFPGRFSGRQFSNSRSEMNVSTLELGDSALYLCASSPQGGRTDTQYFGPGTRLTVL.

This clone was seen a few times. The chain has TRBV6-1 and TRBJ1-1, with TRBD1 matching 10 bases. The CDR3 covers 14 residues. Germline-derived CDR1 and CDR2 are MNHNS and SASEGT. After removal of 6 bases from V and 7 bases from J, the junction contained 8 bases not matched to a gene. This CDR3 reads CASREPGQGYEAFF. Written as DNA, the CDR3 is TGTGCCAGCAGAGAACCGGGACAGGGGTATGAAGCTTTCTTT.

This chain connects TRBV28 to TRBJ1-2, with 7 bases fitting TRBD1. Germline V lookup: CDR1 MDHEN, CDR2 SYDVKM. This CDR3 contains 14 residues. Germline trimming cut 4 bases from V and 8 bases from J; bases unmatched to any gene: 10. The CDR3 DNA sequence: TGTGCCAGCAGTTGGGCCACAGGGGTGTTGGGCTACACCTTC. Protein: CASSWATGVLGYTF.

The chain carries TRBV5-1 and TRBJ2-3; 8 positions match TRBD1. V shed 0 bases and J 3 bases; nucleotides not matched to a gene: 6. The CDR3 has 16 amino acids. Germline assignment: CDR1 SGHRS and CDR2 YFSETQ. This chain's CDR3 is CASSLGPGQGTDTQYF. For the CDR3, the DNA is TGCGCCAGCAGCTTGGGACCAGGACAGGGAACAGATACGCAGTATTTT.

The V call is TRBV6-5, the J call TRBJ2-7, with a weak D call TRBD2 (6 bases). V was cut by 5 bases and J by 8 bases, with 19 bases left in between. CDR1 is MNHEY and CDR2 is SVGAGI in the germline V gene. The CDR3 contains 14 residues. CDR3 coding DNA: TGTGCCAGCAGTGAAGGGGTGGTGGCGGGGAAGCAGTACTTC. Translated: CASSEGVVAGKQYF.

V usage is TRBV6-1 and J usage is TRBJ2-7; TRBD1 agrees at 7 bases. Germline CDR1 reads MNHNS; CDR2 reads SASEGT. V shed 4 bases, J shed 0 bases, and the junction held 3 bases outside the gene matches. The CDR3 consists of 14 residues. Here the CDR3 reads CASSARDSSYEQYF. The CDR3 bases are TGTGCCAGCAGTGCCCGGGACAGCTCCTACGAGCAGTACTTC.

This clone was detected a few times. V is TRBV2 and J is TRBJ1-6; maybe TRBD1 (6 bases). The CDR3 is 15 residues long. Germline CDR1 is SNHLY and CDR2 is FYNNEI. V lost 8 bases and J 5 bases, leaving 16 bases between the germline ends. The CDR3 region has the DNA TGTGCCAGCGGGACATGGTACGAGGATAATTCACCCCTCCACTTT. Residues: CASGTWYEDNSPLHF.

V usage is TRBV9 and J usage is TRBJ2-7; D is possibly TRBD2 (6 bases). The CDR3 spans 15 residues. Trimming pared 0 bases from V and 0 bases from J, leaving 10 bases between. CDR1 is SGDLS and CDR2 is YYNGEE in the germline V gene. DNA of the CDR3: TGTGCCAGCAGCGTAGGGGAGCGGGCCTCCTACGAGCAGTACTTC. Translation gives CASSVGERASYEQYF.

CDR3 sequence: CASSVVGTSGRTNYNEQFF. The CDR3, as DNA: TGTGCCAGCAGCGTAGTAGGGACTAGCGGGAGGACAAATTACAATGAGCAGTTCTTC. This chain connects TRBV9 to TRBJ2-1; 15 bases fit TRBD2. Germline-derived CDR1 and CDR2 are SGDLS and YYNGEE. The CDR3 totals 19 residues. The V and J ends lost 0 bases and 4 bases, in that order; junction bases with no gene match: 8.

The chain employs TRBV12-2 and TRBJ1-2. TRBV12-2 constitutes a pseudogene. The CDR3 loop spans 8 amino acids. The CDR3 sequence is CASRFDTF. For the CDR3, the DNA is TGTGCAAGTCGCTTCGACACCTTC.

V gene TRBV5-1 combines with J gene TRBJ1-3; 9 positions agree with TRBD1. Germline CDR1 reads SGHRS; CDR2 reads YFSETQ. CDR3 length: 19 residues. The junction had 14 bases not matched to a gene; V was cut back by 1 base and J by 3 bases. DNA for the CDR3: TGCGCCAGCAGCTTGTCGGGCCCGAGACAGGGGGTTGATGGAAACACCATATATTTT. The encoded protein is CASSLSGPRQGVDGNTIYF.

This clone was seen more than once but under ten times. The chain joins TRBV6-5 to TRBJ1-4, with 8 bases identical to TRBD1. The CDR3 is 12 residues long. From germline, CDR1 is MNHEY and CDR2 SVGAGI. The V segment lost 5 bases and the J segment 14 bases; nucleotides outside the gene matches: 7. This CDR3 reads CASSATGTGLFF. In nucleotides, the CDR3 is TGTGCCAGCAGTGCCACCGGGACAGGTCTGTTTTTT.

The rearrangement joins TRBV5-4 to TRBJ1-1; 9 nucleotides line up with TRBD1. This CDR3 is built from 14 residues. The V and J ends lost 3 bases and 3 bases, in that order; junction bases with no gene match: 3. Germline V gene lookup returns CDR1 SGHNT and CDR2 YYREEE (reference sequence). The CDR3 reads CASSSNRGHTEAFF. The CDR3 DNA follows: TGTGCCAGCAGCTCGAACAGGGGGCACACTGAAGCTTTCTTT.